A single TCR beta chain is shown here with its context. No antigen is known for it. Assay used: immunoSEQ multiplex PCR; TCRdb lists only in-frame clones, some missing. The sample has 65,000 to 70,000 clones; around 93% are singletons. The data were taken from a study of cytomegalovirus exposure and HLA in healthy donors. General study findings and limits: The tendency of first-cohort TCR clusters to co-occur in the approximately 120 validation repertoires was identified by a subsequent analysis. Researchers counted approximately 160 TCR beta chains as cytomegalovirus-associated. Most TCR sequences were seen very rarely across donors, but some public TCRs occurred in many.

Germline CDR1 is DFQATT and CDR2 is SNEGSKA (reference sequence). This CDR3 is built from 11 residues. V lost 8 bases, J lost 6 bases, and 14 bases lay in between. The donors were in the approximately 110-subject validation cohort; that cohort was separate from the roughly 730-subject first cohort. Material: PBMCs. This sequence was found in a man between 18 and 29 years old in good health and CMV-seronegative. The rearrangement joins TRBV20-1 to TRBJ2-7; possible D gene TRBD2, 7 bases. This chain's CDR3 is CSPCAGAEQYF. CDR3 sequence (DNA): TGCAGTCCATGCGCGGGGGCCGAGCAGTACTTC.